This T cell receptor beta chain was documented in a study of blood T cell repertoires in COVID-19. Germline V CDR1 and CDR2: MNHEY, SMNVEV (reference sequence). V lost 6 bases and J 6 bases, leaving 8 bases between the germline ends. CDR3 length: 11 residues. The table came from immunoSEQ multiplex PCR; TCRdb's copy has only in-frame clones and leaves some out. The table includes approximately 150,000 clones, around 74% detected once. The gene calls are TRBV27 and TRBJ1-1; D is uncertain. Sequenced material: peripheral blood. The receptor was derived from an older woman with COVID-19, enrolled during active disease. The CDR3 loop is CASRSVAEAFF. Here the CDR3 DNA reads TGTGCCAGCAGATCGGTAGCTGAAGCTTTCTTT.